A single T cell receptor beta chain is shown here with its context. Its antigen is not identified. The sample comes from a study of cytomegalovirus exposure and HLA in healthy donors. The CDR3 is made up of 14 amino acids. Germline V CDR1 and CDR2: SGHTA, FQGNSA. V was trimmed by 1 base and J by 7 bases, leaving 11 bases between them. Findings of the study overall: Information on immune exposure was restricted to one variable (CMV serostatus). Upon later analysis, HLA-associated TCR beta chains proved more clonally expanded than other, equally common chains. Later work found that TCR association rates differed between HLA loci; DRB1 had the most and HLA-C the fewest.

The PCR contained 60 Vbeta and 13 Jbeta primers. Sequencing used immunoSEQ multiplex PCR; TCRdb keeps in-frame clones, though not all of them. The sample contains about 140,000 clones, approximately 80% of which appear only once. Nominally healthy donors provided the samples, though records likely missed some immune exposures. The chain joins TRBV7-2 to TRBJ2-1; TRBD2 might be the D (7 bases). The sequenced sample consisted of PBMCs. The receptor's source is a male donor in good health and CMV-seronegative. CDR3 sequence: CASSLGGGWNEQFF. The DNA of the CDR3 is TGTGCCAGCAGCTTAGGGGGGGGCTGGAATGAGCAGTTCTTC.